These 12 T cell receptor beta chains were sequenced from one sample in a study of monozygotic twins with inflammatory bowel disease (dated by TCRdb to between 2018 and 2020). The method behind the library was 5' RACE. The listed sequencing device is Illumina HiSeq 2500. TCRdb reprocessed the reads, so every CDR3 protein sequence counts as one entry and DNA is not shown. The data table for this sample lists around 370,000 distinct CDR3 sequences. The ten largest clones add up to around 2.6% of the sample. The specimen was blood. The receptor set was obtained from a human donor with ulcerative colitis or Crohn's disease, or a healthy co-twin of an affected twin (not recorded which).

This chain connects TRBV29-1 to TRBJ2-1; TCRdb's D gene call, TRBD1, goes unchecked for lack of DNA. The CDR3 has 14 amino acids. Germline assignment: CDR1 SQVTM and CDR2 ANQGSEA. This chain's CDR3 is CSVEGQGSYNEQFF.

The chain joins TRBV15 to TRBJ2-1; TCRdb indicates TRBD1, and absent DNA this call remains unverified. The V gene's germline CDR1 is LNHNV and CDR2 YYDKDF (reference sequence). The CDR3 has 14 amino acids. CDR3 protein: CATSTLGGTNEQFF.

The chain links TRBV25-1 to TRBJ2-5. CDR1 is MGHDK and CDR2 is SYGVNS in the germline V gene. The CDR3 covers 13 residues. This chain's CDR3 is CASSAESGETQYF.

This chain links TRBV6-1 with TRBJ2-3; TCRdb outputs TRBD2, but without DNA this stays unchecked. The CDR3 contains 17 residues. CDR1 and CDR2 (germline): MNHNS, SASEGT. CDR3 region: CASSEQRLAGGTDTQYF.

V and J are TRBV20-1 and TRBJ1-1; the D call of TRBD1 rests on TCRdb alone, since no DNA is present to check it. The V gene's germline CDR1 is DFQATT and CDR2 SNEGSKA (reference sequence). This CDR3 has 15 residues. CDR3 region: CSASAWGRGATEAFF.

The V call is TRBV7-2, the J call TRBJ1-4. This CDR3 contains 14 residues. Germline CDR1 and CDR2: SGHTA and FQGNSA. CDR3 loop: CASSSPLPGEKLFF.

The chain uses TRBV12-3 or TRBV12-4 and TRBJ2-5; the TCRdb D gene call, TRBD1, has no DNA to confirm it. The CDR3 is 15 residues long. The CDR3 here is CASSHFRGPQETQYF.

The V and J genes are TRBV6-1 and TRBJ1-6; TCRdb's assignment of TRBD1 cannot be checked, as there is no DNA. Per germline, CDR1 MNHNS and CDR2 SASEGT. CDR3 length: 14 amino acids. CDR3 residues: CASSPVLGHSPLHF.

The chain is built from TRBV11-2 and TRBJ2-6; lacking DNA, the TRBD1 call made by TCRdb goes unchecked. The CDR3 has 14 residues. Germline CDR1 is SGHAT and CDR2 is FQNNGV. CDR3 sequence: CASSSLSPANVLTF.

This chain connects TRBV5-1 to TRBJ2-7. The CDR3 loop spans 13 amino acids. The germline V gene has CDR1 SGHRS and CDR2 YFSETQ. CDR3 sequence reads: CASSLVHLSEQYF.

CDR3 region: CASSATDLKNIQYF. The rearrangement uses TRBV6-1 and TRBJ2-4. There are 14 residues in the CDR3. The germline gives CDR1 MNHNS, CDR2 SASEGT.

The rearrangement joins TRBV5-6 to TRBJ2-7. Germline V CDR1 and CDR2: SGHDT, YYEEEE. The length of the CDR3 is 15 residues. CDR3 region: CASSVWLILNYEQYF. Based on the CDR3 plus reference TRBV5-6 and TRBJ2-7, the full variable domain is DAGVTQSPTHLIKTRGQQVTLRCSPKSGHDTVSWYQQALGQGPQFIFQYYEEEERQRGNFPDRFSGHQFPNYSSELNVNALLLGDSALYLCASSVWLILNYEQYFGPGTRLTVT.